Listed here are 6 T cell receptor beta chains from one sample, sequenced in a study of blood T cell repertoires in COVID-19. The protocol was immunoSEQ multiplex PCR, while the TCRdb copy is restricted to in-frame clones and leaves out a portion. The top ten hold about 11% of the sample, which has 250,000 to 300,000 clones, almost 90% seen once. The sequencing sample was made of peripheral blood. Every receptor here comes from a woman aged 25 to 39 with COVID-19, enrolled during active disease.

The CDR3 spells CAISVEGGSNSPLHF. As DNA, the CDR3 is TGTGCCATCAGTGTCGAGGGTGGTTCGAATTCACCCCTCCACTTT. This chain connects TRBV10-3 to TRBJ1-6; D uncertain. CDR1 and CDR2 from the germline V gene are ENHRY and SYGVKD. This CDR3 region has 15 residues. Trimming shortened V by 4 bases and J by 7 bases, and 14 bases separated the two germline ends.

V gene TRBV30 combines with J gene TRBJ2-6; TRBD1 matches 7 bases. The CDR3 spans 14 residues. Germline trimming cut 8 bases from V and 2 bases from J; bases unmatched to any gene: 6. The V gene's germline CDR1 is GTSNPN and CDR2 SVGIG (reference sequence). CDR3 in amino acids: CALTGEPGANVLTF. The CDR3 DNA is TGTGCCCTTACAGGGGAGCCTGGGGCCAACGTCCTGACTTTC.

The chain links TRBV19 to TRBJ2-1; D possibly corresponds to TRBD2 (5 bases). V gave up 9 bases and J gave up 9 bases, with 15 bases separating them. CDR1 is LNHDA, CDR2 SQIVND, per germline (reference sequence). The CDR3 spans 12 residues. The CDR3, as DNA: TGTGCCAGCTCTCCGTTGAGCGGTGAGCAGTTCTTC. Encoded protein: CASSPLSGEQFF.

This rearrangement joins TRBV6-2 or TRBV6-3 to TRBJ2-5, with D possibly being TRBD1 (6 bases). This CDR3 has 14 amino acids. V was clipped by 3 bases and J by 0 bases, with 8 bases between them. Germline V gene lookup returns CDR1 MNHEY and CDR2 SVGEGT. This CDR3 is CASSYQGYQETQYF. The CDR3 DNA follows: TGTGCCAGCAGTTATCAGGGGTACCAAGAGACCCAGTACTTC.

The V gene is TRBV18, the J gene TRBJ1-1; D call uncertain. The CDR3 extends over 15 amino acids. Trimming cost V 3 bases and J 3 bases, with 14 bases left between them. Germline CDR1 is KGHSH and CDR2 is LQKENI. This chain's CDR3 is CASSPNSAGYTEAFF. CDR3 in DNA: TGTGCCAGCTCACCGAACAGCGCGGGGTACACTGAAGCTTTCTTT.

The rearrangement uses TRBV2 and TRBJ1-2; the D gene is possibly TRBD1 (6 bases). Between the trimmed V and J ends, which lost 2 bases and 0 bases, there was a span of 16 bases. The CDR3 loop spans 17 amino acids. Germline lookup yields CDR1 SNHLY and CDR2 FYNNEI. CDR3 sequence (DNA): TGTGCCAGCAGTGAATCCGGGCGGGGGCCAGCTAACTATGGCTACACCTTC. The encoded protein is CASSESGRGPANYGYTF.